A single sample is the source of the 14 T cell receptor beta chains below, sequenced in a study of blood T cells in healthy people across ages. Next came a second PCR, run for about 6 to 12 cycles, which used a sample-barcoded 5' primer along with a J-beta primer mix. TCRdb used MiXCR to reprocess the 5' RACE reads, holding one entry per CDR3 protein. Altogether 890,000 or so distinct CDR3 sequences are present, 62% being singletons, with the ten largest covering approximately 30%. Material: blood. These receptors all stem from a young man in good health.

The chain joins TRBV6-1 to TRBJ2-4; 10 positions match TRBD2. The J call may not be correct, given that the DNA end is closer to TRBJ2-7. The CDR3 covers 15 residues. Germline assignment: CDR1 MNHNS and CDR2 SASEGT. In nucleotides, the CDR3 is TGTGCCAGTACCGACTGGGGGACTAGCGAGGACGAGCAGTACTTC. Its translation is CASTDWGTSEDEQYF.

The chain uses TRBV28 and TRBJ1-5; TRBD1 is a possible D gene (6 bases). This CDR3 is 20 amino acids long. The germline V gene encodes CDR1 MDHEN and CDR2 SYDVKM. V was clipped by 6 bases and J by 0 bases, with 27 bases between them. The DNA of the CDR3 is TGTGCCAGCAGACCAAACTATTCGGGACACGATTTATATAGCAATCAGCCCCAGCATTTT. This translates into CASRPNYSGHDLYSNQPQHF. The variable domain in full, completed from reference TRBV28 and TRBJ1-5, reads DVKVTQSSRYLVKRTGEKVFLECVQDMDHENMFWYRQDPGLGLRLIYFSYDVKMKEKGDIPEGYSVSREKKERFSLILESASTNQTSMYLCASRPNYSGHDLYSNQPQHFGDGTRLSIL.

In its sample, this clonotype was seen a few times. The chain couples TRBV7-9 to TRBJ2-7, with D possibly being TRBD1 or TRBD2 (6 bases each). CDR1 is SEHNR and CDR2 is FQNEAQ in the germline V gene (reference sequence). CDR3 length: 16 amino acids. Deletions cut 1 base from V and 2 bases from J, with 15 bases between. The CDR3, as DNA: TGTGCCAGCAGCTTAGTGGGATGGGGGGCCCCCTACGAGCAGTACTTC. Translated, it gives CASSLVGWGAPYEQYF.

CDR3 amino acids: CSARDSRGSYSQFF. CDR3 DNA sequence: TGCAGTGCTAGAGATAGTCGGGGAAGCTACTCGCAGTTCTTC. The chain has TRBV20-1 and TRBJ2-1; tentatively, D is TRBD2 (5 bases). The CDR3 runs 14 residues. The V end was cut by 0 bases, the J end by 12 bases, with 18 bases between. The germline V gene has CDR1 DFQATT and CDR2 SNEGSKA (reference sequence).

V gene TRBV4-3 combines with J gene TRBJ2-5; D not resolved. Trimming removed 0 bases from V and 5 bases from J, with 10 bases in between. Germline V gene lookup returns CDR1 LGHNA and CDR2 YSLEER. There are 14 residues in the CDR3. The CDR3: CASSQDLSWETQYF. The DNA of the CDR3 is TGCGCCAGCAGCCAAGATTTAAGCTGGGAGACCCAGTACTTC.

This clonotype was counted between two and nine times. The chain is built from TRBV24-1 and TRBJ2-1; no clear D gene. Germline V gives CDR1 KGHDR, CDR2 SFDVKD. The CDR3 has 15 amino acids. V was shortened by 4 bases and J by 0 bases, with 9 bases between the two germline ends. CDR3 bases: TGTGCCACCAGTGAAGAGGATAGCTCCTACAATGAGCAGTTCTTC. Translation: CATSEEDSSYNEQFF.

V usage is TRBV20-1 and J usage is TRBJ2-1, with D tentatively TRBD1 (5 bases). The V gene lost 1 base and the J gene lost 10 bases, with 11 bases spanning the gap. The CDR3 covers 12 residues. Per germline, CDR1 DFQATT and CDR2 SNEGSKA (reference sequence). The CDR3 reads CSARGGWLEQFF. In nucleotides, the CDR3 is TGCAGTGCTAGAGGGGGCTGGCTAGAGCAGTTCTTC.

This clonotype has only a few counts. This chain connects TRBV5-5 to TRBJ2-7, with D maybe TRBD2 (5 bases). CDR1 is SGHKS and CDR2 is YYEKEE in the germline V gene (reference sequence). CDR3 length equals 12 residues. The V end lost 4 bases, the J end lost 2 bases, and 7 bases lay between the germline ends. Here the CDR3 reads CASSGRAYEQYF. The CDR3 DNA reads TGTGCCAGCAGCGGGAGAGCCTACGAGCAGTACTTC.

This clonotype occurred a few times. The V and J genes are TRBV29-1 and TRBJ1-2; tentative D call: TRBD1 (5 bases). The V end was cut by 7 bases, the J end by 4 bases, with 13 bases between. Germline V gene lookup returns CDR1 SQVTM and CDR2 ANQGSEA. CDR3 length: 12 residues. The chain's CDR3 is CSAVGQVYGYTF. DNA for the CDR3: TGCAGCGCCGTGGGGCAGGTCTATGGCTACACCTTC.

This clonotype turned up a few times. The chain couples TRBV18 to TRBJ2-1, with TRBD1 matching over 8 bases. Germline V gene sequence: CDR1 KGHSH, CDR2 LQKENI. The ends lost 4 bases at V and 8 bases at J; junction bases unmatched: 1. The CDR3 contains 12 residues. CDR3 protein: CASSHRGDEQFF. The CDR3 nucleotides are TGTGCCAGCTCACACAGGGGGGATGAGCAGTTCTTC. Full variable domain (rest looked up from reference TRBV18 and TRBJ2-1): NAGVMQNPRHLVRRRGQEARLRCSPMKGHSHVYWYRQLPEEGLKFMVYLQKENIIDESGMPKERFSAEFPKEGPSILRIQQVVRGDSAAYFCASSHRGDEQFFGPGTRLTVL.

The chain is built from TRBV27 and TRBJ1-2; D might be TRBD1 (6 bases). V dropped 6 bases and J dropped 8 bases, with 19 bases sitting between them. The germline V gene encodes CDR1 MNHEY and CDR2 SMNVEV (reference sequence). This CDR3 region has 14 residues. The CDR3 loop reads CASSITRGTEGYTF. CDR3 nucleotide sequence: TGTGCCAGCAGCATTACAAGGGGGACTGAGGGCTACACCTTC.

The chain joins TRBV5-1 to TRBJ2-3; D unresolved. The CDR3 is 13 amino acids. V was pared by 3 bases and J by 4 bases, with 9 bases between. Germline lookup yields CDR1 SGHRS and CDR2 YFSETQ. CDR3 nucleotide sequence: TGCGCCAGCAGCTGGGTTATCGCAGATACGCAGTATTTT. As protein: CASSWVIADTQYF.

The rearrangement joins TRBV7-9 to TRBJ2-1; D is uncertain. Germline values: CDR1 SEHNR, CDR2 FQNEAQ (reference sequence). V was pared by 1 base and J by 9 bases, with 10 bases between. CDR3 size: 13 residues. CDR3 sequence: CASSLEPTSEQFF. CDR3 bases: TGTGCCAGCAGCTTAGAGCCAACGAGTGAGCAGTTCTTC.

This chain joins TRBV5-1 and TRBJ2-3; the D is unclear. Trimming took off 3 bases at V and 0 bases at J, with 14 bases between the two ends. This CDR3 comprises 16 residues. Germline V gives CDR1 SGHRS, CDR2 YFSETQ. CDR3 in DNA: TGCGCCAGCAGCTCGAGCCCCGCTATAAGCACAGATACGCAGTATTTT. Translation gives CASSSSPAISTDTQYF.